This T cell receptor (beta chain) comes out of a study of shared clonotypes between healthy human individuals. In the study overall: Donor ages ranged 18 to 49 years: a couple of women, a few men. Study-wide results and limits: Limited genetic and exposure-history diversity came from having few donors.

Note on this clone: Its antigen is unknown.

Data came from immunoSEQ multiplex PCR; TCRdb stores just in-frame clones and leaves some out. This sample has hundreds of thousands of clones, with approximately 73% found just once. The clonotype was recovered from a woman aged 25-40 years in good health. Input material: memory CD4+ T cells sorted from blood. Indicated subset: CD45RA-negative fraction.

The CDR3 nucleotides read TGTGCCAGCAGTTACGGCGCGACAGTGTATGGCTACACCTTC. Encoded protein: CASSYGATVYGYTF. The rearrangement joins TRBV6-6 to TRBJ1-2; TRBD1 might be the D (5 bases). This CDR3 has 14 amino acids. The germline V and J ends were trimmed by 2 bases and 5 bases, with 12 bases remaining between them. The germline V gene encodes CDR1 MNHNY and CDR2 SVGAGI (reference sequence).